Listed below are T cell receptor beta chains from one sample, sequenced in a study of shared clonotypes between healthy human individuals. The table came from immunoSEQ multiplex PCR; TCRdb's copy has only in-frame clones and leaves some out. The table includes 650,000 to 800,000 clones, 55% to 75% detected once. The sample was memory CD4+ T cells sorted from blood. Receptors were obtained from a woman aged 25 to 39 in good health. Each CDR3 is given with its conserved first and last residue. The D gene is left open where the match is weak. Expanded clones get a size class; other rows say once, few or many, or leave the size out.

>TRBJ1-2|TRBV5-4|.|15|few
CASSLKFGVTYGYTF
TGTGCCAGCAGCTTGAAGTTTGGGGTGACCTATGGCTACACCTTC
>TRBJ1-4|TRBV19|.|15|.
CASSAQAGENEKLFF
TGTGCCAGTAGCGCCCAGGCAGGGGAGAATGAAAAACTGTTTTTT
>TRBJ1-1|TRBV12-5|.|13|.
CASGLESNTEAFF
TGTGCTAGTGGTTTGGAATCGAACACTGAAGCTTTCTTT
>TRBJ2-4|TRBV27|TRBD2|15|.
CASSEASGRPDIQYF
TGTGCCAGCAGTGAAGCTAGCGGGAGACCGGACATTCAGTACTTC
>TRBJ2-2|TRBV19|.|14|few
CASSGSGLTGELFF
TGTGCCAGTTCGGGCTCGGGACTCACCGGGGAGCTGTTTTTT
>TRBJ2-7|TRBV28|.|15|once
CASSPGHLSSYEQYF
TGTGCCAGCAGTCCAGGACACTTGAGCTCCTACGAGCAGTACTTC
>TRBJ2-3|TRBV10-2|.|12|.
CASWGFSDTQYF
TGCGCCAGCTGGGGCTTTTCAGATACGCAGTATTTT
>TRBJ1-1|TRBV4-1|.|16|.
CASSQGTQASNTEAFF
TGCGCCAGCAGCCAAGGCACACAGGCGTCGAACACTGAAGCTTTCTTT
>TRBJ1-4|TRBV19|TRBD1|15|.
CASSPRDRLNEKLFF
TGTGCCAGTAGTCCCCGGGACAGGCTTAATGAAAAACTGTTTTTT
>TRBJ2-7|TRBV7-9|.|14|.
CASSADWSGYEQYF
TGTGCCAGCAGCGCGGACTGGTCCGGCTACGAGCAGTACTTC
>TRBJ2-7|TRBV30|TRBD2|11|.
CAWSSGREQYF
TGTGCCTGGAGTAGCGGGAGGGAACAGTACTTC
>TRBJ2-2|TRBV6-5|.|15|.
CASSSGTRNTGELFF
TGTGCCAGCAGCTCCGGGACACGGAACACCGGGGAGCTGTTTTTT
>TRBJ2-1|TRBV11-3|TRBD2|14|once
CASSLLAGNDEQFF
TGTGCCAGCAGCTTACTAGCGGGAAATGATGAGCAGTTCTTC
>TRBJ2-7|TRBV5-1|TRBD1|14|few
CASSPGTASLEQYF
TGCGCCAGCAGCCCCGGGACAGCTTCACTCGAGCAGTACTTC
>TRBJ2-4|TRBV27|.|16|.
CASSLGTGRGMDIQYF
TGTGCCAGCAGTTTGGGTACGGGCAGGGGCATGGACATTCAGTACTTC